This T cell receptor (beta chain) was retrieved from a study of response to subunit inactivated influenza vaccine. From the RT-PCR reads, TCRdb called clonotypes with MiXCR, one entry per CDR3 protein. The top ten hold 10% of the sample, which has 860,000 or so distinct CDR3 sequences, roughly 20% seen once. Germline assignment: CDR1 SGHRS and CDR2 YFSETQ. The CDR3 runs 15 residues. V was clipped by 3 bases and J by 4 bases, with 14 bases between them. To note about this clonotype: The antigen is undetermined.

Overall study results and limits: Authors suggested each seasonal flu vaccination may recruit only limited numbers of new T cells.

Here the sequenced sample was PBMCs from blood, taken 4 to 6 days after vaccination. This chain uses TRBV5-1 with TRBJ2-1; D might be TRBD2 (6 bases). The TCR was taken from a man aged 50 to 59 who received an inactivated influenza vaccine. In nucleotides, the CDR3 is TGCGCCAGCAGCTCTCCGGGACTGGGGTACAATGAGCAGTTCTTC. This encodes CASSSPGLGYNEQFF.